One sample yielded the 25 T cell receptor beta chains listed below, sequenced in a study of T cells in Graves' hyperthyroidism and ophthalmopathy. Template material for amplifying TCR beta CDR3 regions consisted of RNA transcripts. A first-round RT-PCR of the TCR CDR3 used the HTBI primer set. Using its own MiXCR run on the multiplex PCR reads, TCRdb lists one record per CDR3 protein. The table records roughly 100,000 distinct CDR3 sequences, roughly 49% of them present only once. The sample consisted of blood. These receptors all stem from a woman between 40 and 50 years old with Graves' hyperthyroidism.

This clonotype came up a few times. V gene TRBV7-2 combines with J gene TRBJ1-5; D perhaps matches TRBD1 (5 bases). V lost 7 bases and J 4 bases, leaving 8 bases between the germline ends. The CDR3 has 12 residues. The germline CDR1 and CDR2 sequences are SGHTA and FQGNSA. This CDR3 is CASTDSNQPQHF. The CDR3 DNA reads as TGTGCCAGCACCGACAGTAATCAGCCCCAGCATTTT.

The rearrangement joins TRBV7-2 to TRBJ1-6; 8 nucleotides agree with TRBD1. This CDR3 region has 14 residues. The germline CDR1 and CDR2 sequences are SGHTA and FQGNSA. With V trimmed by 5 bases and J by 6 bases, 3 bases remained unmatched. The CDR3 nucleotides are TGTGCCAGCAGCGGACAGGGCCCTAATTCACCCCTCCACTTT. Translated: CASSGQGPNSPLHF.

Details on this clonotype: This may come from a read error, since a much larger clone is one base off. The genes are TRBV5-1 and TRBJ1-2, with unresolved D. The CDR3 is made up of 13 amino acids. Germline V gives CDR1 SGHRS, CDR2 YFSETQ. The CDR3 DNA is TGCGCCAGCAGCTTTAGGGTCCGGTATGACTACACCTTC. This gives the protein CASSFRVRYDYTF.

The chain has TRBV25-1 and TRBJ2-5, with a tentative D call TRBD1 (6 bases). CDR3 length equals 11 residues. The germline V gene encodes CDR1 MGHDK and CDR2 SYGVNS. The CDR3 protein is CARKGDETQYF. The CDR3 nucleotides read TGTGCTAGAAAGGGGGACGAGACCCAGTACTTC.

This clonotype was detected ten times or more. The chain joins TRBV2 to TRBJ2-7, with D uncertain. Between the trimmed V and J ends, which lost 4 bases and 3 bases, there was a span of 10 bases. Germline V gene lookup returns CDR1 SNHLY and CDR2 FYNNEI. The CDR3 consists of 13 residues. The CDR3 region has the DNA TGTGCCAGCAGTGGAGGTCTCGTCTACGAGCAGTACTTC. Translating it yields CASSGGLVYEQYF.

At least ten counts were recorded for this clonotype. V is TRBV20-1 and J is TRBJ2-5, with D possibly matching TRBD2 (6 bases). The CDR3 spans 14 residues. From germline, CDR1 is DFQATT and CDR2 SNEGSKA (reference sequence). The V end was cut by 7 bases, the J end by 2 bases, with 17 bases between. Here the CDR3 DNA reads TGCAGTGTGGACTACGCGGGGAATCAAGAGACCCAGTACTTC. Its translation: CSVDYAGNQETQYF.

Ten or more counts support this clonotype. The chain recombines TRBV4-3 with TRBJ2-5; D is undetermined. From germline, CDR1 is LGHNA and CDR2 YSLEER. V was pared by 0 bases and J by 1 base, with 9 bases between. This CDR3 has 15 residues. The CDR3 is CASSQEVQLQETQYF. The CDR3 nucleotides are TGCGCCAGCAGCCAAGAGGTACAGCTCCAAGAGACCCAGTACTTC.

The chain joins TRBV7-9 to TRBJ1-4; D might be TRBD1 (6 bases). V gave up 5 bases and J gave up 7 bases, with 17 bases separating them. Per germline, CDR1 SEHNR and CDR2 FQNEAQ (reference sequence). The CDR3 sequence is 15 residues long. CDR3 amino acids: CASSQGTPVGEKLFF. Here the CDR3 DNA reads TGTGCCAGCAGCCAAGGGACACCGGTTGGTGAAAAACTGTTTTTT.

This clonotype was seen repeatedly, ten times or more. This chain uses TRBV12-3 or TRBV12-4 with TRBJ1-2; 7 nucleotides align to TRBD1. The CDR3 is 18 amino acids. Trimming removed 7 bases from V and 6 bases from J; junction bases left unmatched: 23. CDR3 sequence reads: CASTPNFGSRDRSHGYTF. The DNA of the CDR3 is TGTGCCAGCACCCCGAACTTCGGTTCCCGGGACAGAAGTCATGGCTACACCTTC.

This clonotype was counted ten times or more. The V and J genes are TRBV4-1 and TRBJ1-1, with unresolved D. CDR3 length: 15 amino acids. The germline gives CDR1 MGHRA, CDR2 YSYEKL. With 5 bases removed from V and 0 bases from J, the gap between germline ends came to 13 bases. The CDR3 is CASSVHGSMNTEAFF. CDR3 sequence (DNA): TGCGCCAGCAGCGTACATGGGTCGATGAACACTGAAGCTTTCTTT.

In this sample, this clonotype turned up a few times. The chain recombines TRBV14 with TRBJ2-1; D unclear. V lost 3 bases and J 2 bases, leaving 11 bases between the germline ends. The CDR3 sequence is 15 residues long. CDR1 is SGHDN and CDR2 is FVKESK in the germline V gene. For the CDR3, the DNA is TGTGCCAGCAGCCATTACTCCGGAGCCTACAATGAGCAGTTCTTC. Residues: CASSHYSGAYNEQFF.

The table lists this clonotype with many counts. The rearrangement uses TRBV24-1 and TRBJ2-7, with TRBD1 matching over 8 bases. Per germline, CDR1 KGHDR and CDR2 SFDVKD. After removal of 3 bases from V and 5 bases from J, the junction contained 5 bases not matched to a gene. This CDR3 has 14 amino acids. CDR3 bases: TGTGCCACCAGTGATGGACAGGGATACCACGAGCAGTACTTC. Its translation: CATSDGQGYHEQYF.

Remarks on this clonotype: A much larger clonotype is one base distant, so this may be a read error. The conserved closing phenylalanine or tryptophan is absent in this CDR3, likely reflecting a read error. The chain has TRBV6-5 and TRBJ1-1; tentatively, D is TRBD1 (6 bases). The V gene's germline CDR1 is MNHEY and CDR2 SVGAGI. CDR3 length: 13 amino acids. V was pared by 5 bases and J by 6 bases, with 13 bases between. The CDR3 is CASSPTTGPEAFS. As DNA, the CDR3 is TGTGCCAGCAGTCCGACGACAGGCCCTGAAGCTTTCTCT.

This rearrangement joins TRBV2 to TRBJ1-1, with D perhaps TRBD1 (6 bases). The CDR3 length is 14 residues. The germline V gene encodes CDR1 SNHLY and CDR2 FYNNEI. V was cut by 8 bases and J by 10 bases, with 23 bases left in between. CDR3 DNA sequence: TGTGCCAGCCGTACACCGCAACAGGGATTGGTAGCTTTCTTT. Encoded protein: CASRTPQQGLVAFF.

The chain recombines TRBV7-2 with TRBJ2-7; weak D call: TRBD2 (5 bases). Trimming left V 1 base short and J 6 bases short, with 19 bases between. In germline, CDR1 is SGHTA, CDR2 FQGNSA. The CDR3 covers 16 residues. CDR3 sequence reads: CASSLERLGMVREQYF. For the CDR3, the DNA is TGTGCCAGCAGCTTAGAGCGGCTAGGCATGGTCCGCGAGCAGTACTTC. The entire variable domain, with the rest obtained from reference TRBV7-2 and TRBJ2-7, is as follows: GAGVSQSPSNKVTEKGKDVELRCDPISGHTALYWYRQSLGQGLEFLIYFQGNSAPDKSGLPSDRFSAERTGGSVSTLTIQRTQQEDSAVYLCASSLERLGMVREQYFGPGTRLTVT.

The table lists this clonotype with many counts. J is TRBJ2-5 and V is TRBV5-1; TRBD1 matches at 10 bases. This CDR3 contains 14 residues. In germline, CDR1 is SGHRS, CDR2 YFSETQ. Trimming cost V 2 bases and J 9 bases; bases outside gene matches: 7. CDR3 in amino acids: CASSFGQGGQPQYF. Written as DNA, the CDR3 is TGCGCCAGCAGCTTCGGACAGGGGGGACAGCCCCAGTACTTC.

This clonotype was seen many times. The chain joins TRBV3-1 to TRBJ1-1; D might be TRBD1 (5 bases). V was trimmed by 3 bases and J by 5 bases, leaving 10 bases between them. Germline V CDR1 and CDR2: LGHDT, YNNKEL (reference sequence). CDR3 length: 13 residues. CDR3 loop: CASSQGWGTEAFF. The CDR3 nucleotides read TGTGCCAGCAGCCAGGGATGGGGGACTGAAGCTTTCTTT.

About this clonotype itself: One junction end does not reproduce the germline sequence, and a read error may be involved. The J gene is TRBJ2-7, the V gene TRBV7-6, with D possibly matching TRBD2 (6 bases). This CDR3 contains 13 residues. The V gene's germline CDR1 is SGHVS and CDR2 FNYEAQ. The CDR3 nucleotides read TGTGCCAGCAGCTTGTTCTTTGAGGGGACTTCTCTATTC. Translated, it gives CASSLFFEGTSLF. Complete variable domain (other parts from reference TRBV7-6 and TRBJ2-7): GAGVSQSPRYKVTKRGQDVALRCDPISGHVSLYWYRQALGQGPEFLTYFNYEAQQDKSGLPNDRFSAERPEGSISTLTIQRTEQRDSAMYRCASSLFFEGTSLFGPGTRLTVT.

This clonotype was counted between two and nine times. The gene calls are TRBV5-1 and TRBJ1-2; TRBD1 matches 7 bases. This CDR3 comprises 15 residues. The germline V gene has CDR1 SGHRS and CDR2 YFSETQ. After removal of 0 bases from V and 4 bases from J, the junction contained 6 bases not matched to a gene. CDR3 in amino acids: CASSLDTGVSYGYTF. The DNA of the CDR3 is TGCGCCAGCAGCTTGGATACAGGGGTCTCCTATGGCTACACCTTC.

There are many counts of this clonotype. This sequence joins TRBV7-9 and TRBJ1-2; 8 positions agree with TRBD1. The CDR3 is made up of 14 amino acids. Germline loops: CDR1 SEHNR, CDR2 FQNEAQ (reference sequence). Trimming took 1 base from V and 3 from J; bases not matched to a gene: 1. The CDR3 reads CASSLDRGDYGYTF. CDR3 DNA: TGTGCCAGCAGCTTAGACAGGGGGGACTATGGCTACACCTTC. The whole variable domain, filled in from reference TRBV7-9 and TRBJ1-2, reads DTGVSQNPRHKITKRGQNVTFRCDPISEHNRLYWYRQTLGQGPEFLTYFQNEAQLEKSRLLSDRFSAERPKGSFSTLEIQRTEQGDSAMYLCASSLDRGDYGYTFGSGTRLTVV.

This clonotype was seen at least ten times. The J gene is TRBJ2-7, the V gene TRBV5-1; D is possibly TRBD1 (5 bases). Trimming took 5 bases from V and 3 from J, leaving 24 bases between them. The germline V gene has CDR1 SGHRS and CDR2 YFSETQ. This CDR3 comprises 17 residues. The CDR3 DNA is TGCGCCAGCAGGCCCCTCCAGGGCAATCTTCTCGACTACGAGCAGTACTTC. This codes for CASRPLQGNLLDYEQYF.

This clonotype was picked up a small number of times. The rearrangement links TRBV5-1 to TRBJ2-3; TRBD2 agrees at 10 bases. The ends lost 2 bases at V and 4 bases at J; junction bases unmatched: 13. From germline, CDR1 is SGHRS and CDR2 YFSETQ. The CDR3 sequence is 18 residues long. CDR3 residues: CASSFSRIAGGRADTQYF. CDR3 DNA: TGCGCCAGCAGCTTTAGCAGGATAGCGGGAGGCCGTGCAGATACGCAGTATTTT.

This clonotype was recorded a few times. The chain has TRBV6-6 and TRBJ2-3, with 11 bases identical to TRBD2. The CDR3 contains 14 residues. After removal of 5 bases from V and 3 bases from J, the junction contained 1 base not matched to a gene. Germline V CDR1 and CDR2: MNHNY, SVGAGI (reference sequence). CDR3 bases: TGTGCCAGCAGTGTAGCGGGAGGGACAGATACGCAGTATTTT. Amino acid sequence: CASSVAGGTDTQYF.

The CDR3 DNA reads as TGTGCCAGCAGTGACCCCGGGACTAGCGGGGCCAGGGAGACCCAGTACTTC. Protein product: CASSDPGTSGARETQYF. The chain links TRBV6-2 or TRBV6-3 to TRBJ2-5; TRBD2 matches at 13 bases. J was trimmed by 5 bases and V by 5 bases; bases with no gene match: 11. CDR3 length equals 17 residues. Germline assignment: CDR1 MNHEY and CDR2 SVGEGT.

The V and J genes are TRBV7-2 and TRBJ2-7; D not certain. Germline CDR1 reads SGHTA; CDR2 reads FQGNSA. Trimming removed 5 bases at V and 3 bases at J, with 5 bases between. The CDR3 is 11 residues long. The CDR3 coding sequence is TGTGCCAGCAGCCGGTTCTACGAGCAGTACTTC. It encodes CASSRFYEQYF.